The 15 T cell receptor beta chains listed next were all sequenced from one sample in a study of T cell responses to AZD1222 COVID-19 vaccine. Sequencing used immunoSEQ multiplex PCR; TCRdb keeps in-frame clones, though not all of them. Found here are some 160,000 clones, around 92% of them singletons; the top ten hold 0.9%. The sequenced sample was peripheral blood, obtained on day 0 of AZD1222 vaccination. These receptors were obtained from an adult in good health.

This clone came up once. The chain employs TRBV7-3 and TRBJ2-2; the D is unclear. CDR1 SGHTA and CDR2 FQGTGA come from the germline V gene. Trimming cost V 5 bases and J 4 bases, with 8 bases left between them. The CDR3 length is 13 residues. CDR3 nucleotide sequence: TGTGCCAGCAGCGCGTCGAGCACCGGGGAGCTGTTTTTT. Protein product: CASSASSTGELFF.

The rearrangement joins TRBV6-5 to TRBJ2-7, with a tentative D call TRBD1 (6 bases). In germline, CDR1 is MNHEY, CDR2 SVGAGI. Trimming shortened V by 6 bases and J by 2 bases, and 14 bases separated the two germline ends. The CDR3 has 14 amino acids. The CDR3 spells CASRPPGQTYEQYF. For the CDR3, the DNA is TGTGCCAGCAGACCACCGGGACAAACCTACGAGCAGTACTTC.

The J gene is TRBJ1-2, the V gene TRBV5-4; 12 positions agree with TRBD1. V was clipped by 2 bases and J by 4 bases; unmatched bases: 9. This CDR3 has 17 residues. Germline loops: CDR1 SGHNT, CDR2 YYREEE (reference sequence). Here the CDR3 reads CASSLVGQGAETYGYTF. CDR3 nucleotide sequence: TGTGCCAGCAGCTTAGTGGGACAGGGGGCCGAGACCTATGGCTACACCTTC. Full variable domain (rest looked up from reference TRBV5-4 and TRBJ1-2): ETGVTQSPTHLIKTRGQQVTLRCSSQSGHNTVSWYQQALGQGPQFIFQYYREEENGRGNFPPRFSGLQFPNYSSELNVNALELDDSALYLCASSLVGQGAETYGYTFGSGTRLTVV.

The V call is TRBV9, the J call TRBJ2-7, with unresolved D. V dropped 4 bases and J dropped 2 bases, with 10 bases sitting between them. The CDR3 runs to 13 residues. In germline, CDR1 is SGDLS, CDR2 YYNGEE. CDR3 region: CASSPGPTYEQYF. CDR3 nucleotides: TGTGCCAGCAGCCCGGGCCCAACCTACGAGCAGTACTTC.

This clone was seen just once. J is TRBJ1-5 and V is TRBV3-1 (or the pseudogene TRBV3-2); 7 nucleotides match TRBD1. This CDR3 spans 14 amino acids. Germline V CDR1 and CDR2: LGHDT, YNNKEL (reference sequence). V trimming: 4 bases; J trimming: 6 bases; junction bases outside the gene matches: 6. The CDR3 DNA sequence: TGTGCCAGCAGCCTCGGACAGGTTGGTCAGCCCCAGCATTTT. The encoded protein is CASSLGQVGQPQHF.

CDR3 amino acids: CASRASGVNEQFF. For the CDR3, the DNA is TGTGCCAGCAGGGCTAGCGGGGTCAATGAGCAGTTCTTC. The chain links TRBV28 to TRBJ2-1; 9 bases are shared with TRBD2. The V gene end was trimmed by 6 bases and the J gene end by 6 bases; junction bases not matched to a gene: 3. This CDR3 has 13 amino acids. The V gene's germline CDR1 is MDHEN and CDR2 SYDVKM. Using reference TRBV28 and TRBJ2-1 for the parts outside the CDR3, the full variable domain is DVKVTQSSRYLVKRTGEKVFLECVQDMDHENMFWYRQDPGLGLRLIYFSYDVKMKEKGDIPEGYSVSREKKERFSLILESASTNQTSMYLCASRASGVNEQFFGPGTRLTVL.

This chain links TRBV7-2 with TRBJ2-7; no reliable D call. The CDR3 is 15 residues long. Deletions cut 5 bases from V and 3 bases from J, with 17 bases between. Germline lookup yields CDR1 SGHTA and CDR2 FQGNSA. The CDR3 DNA sequence: TGTGCCAGCAGCAGAGGTGGGCTATCTCACTACGAGCAGTACTTC. It yields the protein CASSRGGLSHYEQYF.

The V gene is TRBV24-1, the J gene TRBJ1-2; D is perhaps TRBD1 (5 bases). The length of the CDR3 is 15 residues. V gave up 4 bases and J gave up 4 bases, with 15 bases separating them. CDR1 and CDR2 (germline): KGHDR, SFDVKD. In DNA, the CDR3 is TGTGCCACCAGTGAAATAGAGGGGACTACCTATGGCTACACCTTC. Translated, it gives CATSEIEGTTYGYTF.

The chain recombines TRBV5-6 with TRBJ1-2; a weak D match, TRBD1 (6 bases). This CDR3 contains 13 residues. Per the germline V gene, CDR1 is SGHDT and CDR2 is YYEEEE. The V end lost 2 bases, the J end lost 5 bases, and 10 bases lay between the germline ends. The CDR3 protein is CASSFGQGYGYTF. DNA of the CDR3: TGTGCCAGCAGCTTCGGGCAGGGGTATGGCTACACCTTC.

The sample holds one count of this clone. This chain uses TRBV6-5 with TRBJ1-2; D perhaps matches TRBD1 (5 bases). V shed 5 bases and J shed 4 bases, with 14 bases lying between them. This CDR3 spans 14 amino acids. Germline V CDR1 and CDR2: MNHEY, SVGAGI. The CDR3 DNA sequence: TGTGCCAGCAGTAAGATCGACAGAAGCTATGGCTACACCTTC. Its translation: CASSKIDRSYGYTF.

The gene calls are TRBV5-1 and TRBJ2-5; D unresolved. CDR1 and CDR2 from the germline V gene are SGHRS and YFSETQ. The CDR3 runs to 15 residues. Trimming removed 1 base at V and 5 bases at J, with 15 bases between. The CDR3 bases are TGCGCCAGCAGCTTGCAGCACGAGAATAGGGAGACCCAGTACTTC. Translating gives CASSLQHENRETQYF.

V and J are TRBV6-5 and TRBJ1-2; perhaps TRBD1 as D (5 bases). Trimming took 0 bases from V and 5 from J, leaving 16 bases between them. The CDR3 is made up of 16 amino acids. The V gene's germline CDR1 is MNHEY and CDR2 SVGAGI. The chain's CDR3 is CASSYSKWGPKYGYTF. The CDR3 DNA reads as TGTGCCAGCAGTTACTCGAAATGGGGCCCGAAATATGGCTACACCTTC.

This rearrangement joins TRBV18 to TRBJ2-7; 7 positions match TRBD1. The CDR3 has 17 amino acids. The ends lost 0 bases at V and 5 bases at J; junction bases unmatched: 13. Germline V gene lookup returns CDR1 KGHSH and CDR2 LQKENI. The CDR3 spells CASSPPPLTGVIHEQYF. In DNA, the CDR3 is TGTGCCAGCTCACCACCGCCCTTAACAGGGGTAATACACGAGCAGTACTTC.

A few counts support this clone. V and J are TRBV28 and TRBJ2-1, with D unresolved. The germline CDR1 and CDR2 sequences are MDHEN and SYDVKM. This CDR3 is 14 amino acids long. The germline V and J ends were trimmed by 8 bases and 1 base, with 12 bases remaining between them. The chain's CDR3 is CASRLPGSYNEQFF. CDR3 sequence (DNA): TGTGCCAGCCGTCTCCCTGGGTCCTACAATGAGCAGTTCTTC.

J is TRBJ2-7 and V is TRBV27; no firm D call. V lost 3 bases and J lost 0, with 6 bases in between. The CDR3 contains 13 residues. CDR1 and CDR2 from the germline V gene are MNHEY and SMNVEV (reference sequence). The CDR3 nucleotides are TGTGCCAGCAGTTTGAAGTTCTCCTACGAGCAGTACTTC. This encodes CASSLKFSYEQYF.